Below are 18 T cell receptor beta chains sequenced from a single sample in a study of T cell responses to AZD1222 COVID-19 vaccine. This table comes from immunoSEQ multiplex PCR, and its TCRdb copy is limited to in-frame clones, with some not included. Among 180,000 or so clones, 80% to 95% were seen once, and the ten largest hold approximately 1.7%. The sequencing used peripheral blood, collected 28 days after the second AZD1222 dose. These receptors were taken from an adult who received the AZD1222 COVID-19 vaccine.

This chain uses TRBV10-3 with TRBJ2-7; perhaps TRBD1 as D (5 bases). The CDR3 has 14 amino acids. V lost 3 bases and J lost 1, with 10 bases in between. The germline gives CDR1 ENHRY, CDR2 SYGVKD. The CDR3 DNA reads TGTGCCATCAGTGATTGGGGCGGATCCTACGAGCAGTACTTC. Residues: CAISDWGGSYEQYF.

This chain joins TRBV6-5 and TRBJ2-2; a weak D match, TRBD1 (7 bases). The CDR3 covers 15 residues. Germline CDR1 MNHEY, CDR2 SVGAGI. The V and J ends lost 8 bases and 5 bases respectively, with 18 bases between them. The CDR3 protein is CASRSSGGRTGELFF. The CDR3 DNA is TGTGCCAGCCGAAGTTCAGGGGGGCGAACCGGGGAGCTGTTTTTT.

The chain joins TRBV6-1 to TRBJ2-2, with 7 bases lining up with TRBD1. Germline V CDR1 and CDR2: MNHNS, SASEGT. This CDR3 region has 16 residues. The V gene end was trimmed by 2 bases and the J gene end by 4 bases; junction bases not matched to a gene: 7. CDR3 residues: CASSELTGTGTGELFF. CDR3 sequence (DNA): TGTGCCAGCAGTGAACTGACAGGGACGGGCACCGGGGAGCTGTTTTTT.

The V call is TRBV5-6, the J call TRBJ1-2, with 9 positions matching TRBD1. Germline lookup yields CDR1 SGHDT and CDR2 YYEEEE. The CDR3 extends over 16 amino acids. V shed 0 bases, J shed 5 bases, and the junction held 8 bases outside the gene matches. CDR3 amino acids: CASSLEQGASWYGYTF. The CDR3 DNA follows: TGTGCCAGCAGCTTGGAACAGGGGGCAAGTTGGTATGGCTACACCTTC.

DNA for the CDR3: TGTGCCTGGAGTGGAGAGGCCCTTACGGCTAATGAAAAACTGTTTTTT. Translating gives CAWSGEALTANEKLFF. The chain joins TRBV30 to TRBJ1-4, with unresolved D. Looked up from germline, CDR1 is GTSNPN and CDR2 is SVGIG (reference sequence). The CDR3 covers 16 residues. Trimming took 1 base from V and 3 from J, leaving 15 bases between them.

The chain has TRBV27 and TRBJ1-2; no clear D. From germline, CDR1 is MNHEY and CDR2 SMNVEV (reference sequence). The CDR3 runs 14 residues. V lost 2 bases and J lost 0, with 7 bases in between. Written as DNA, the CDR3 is TGTGCCAGCAGTTTACGGGCATCTAACTATGGCTACACCTTC. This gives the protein CASSLRASNYGYTF.

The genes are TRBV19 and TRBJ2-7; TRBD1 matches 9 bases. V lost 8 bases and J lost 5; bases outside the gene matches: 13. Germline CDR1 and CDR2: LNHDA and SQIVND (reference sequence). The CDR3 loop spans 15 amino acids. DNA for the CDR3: TGTGCCAGTGGACTTACCGGGACAGGGTTCGACGAGCAGTACTTC. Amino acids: CASGLTGTGFDEQYF. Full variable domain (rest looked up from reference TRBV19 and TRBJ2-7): DGGITQSPKYLFRKEGQNVTLSCEQNLNHDAMYWYRQDPGQGLRLIYYSQIVNDFQKGDIAEGYSVSREKKESFPLTVTSAQKNPTAFYLCASGLTGTGFDEQYFGPGTRLTVT.

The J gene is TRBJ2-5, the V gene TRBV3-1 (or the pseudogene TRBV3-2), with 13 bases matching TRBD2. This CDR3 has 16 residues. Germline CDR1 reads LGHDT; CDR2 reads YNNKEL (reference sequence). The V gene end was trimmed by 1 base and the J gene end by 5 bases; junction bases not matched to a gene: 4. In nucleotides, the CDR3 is TGTGCCAGCAGCCAAGGATCACTAGCGGGGGGGGAGACCCAGTACTTC. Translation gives CASSQGSLAGGETQYF.

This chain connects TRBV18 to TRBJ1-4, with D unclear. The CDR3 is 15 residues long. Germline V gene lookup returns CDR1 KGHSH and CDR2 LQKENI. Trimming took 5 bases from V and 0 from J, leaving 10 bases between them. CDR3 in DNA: TGTGCCAGCTCATCAGCACCGGCAACTAATGAAAAACTGTTTTTT. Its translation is CASSSAPATNEKLFF.

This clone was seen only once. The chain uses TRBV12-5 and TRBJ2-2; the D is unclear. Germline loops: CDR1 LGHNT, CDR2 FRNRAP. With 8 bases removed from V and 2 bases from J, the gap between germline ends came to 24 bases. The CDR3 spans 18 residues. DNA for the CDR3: TGTGCTAGTAGGAATATTCCCAACCGGCAGCCTAACACCGGGGAGCTGTTTTTT. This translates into CASRNIPNRQPNTGELFF.

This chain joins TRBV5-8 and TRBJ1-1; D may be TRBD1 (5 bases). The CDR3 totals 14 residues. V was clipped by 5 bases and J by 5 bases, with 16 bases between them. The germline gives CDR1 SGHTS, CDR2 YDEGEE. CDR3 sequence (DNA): TGTGCCAGCAGTTCAGGGCTCTGGGGAACTGAAGCTTTCTTT. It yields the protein CASSSGLWGTEAFF.

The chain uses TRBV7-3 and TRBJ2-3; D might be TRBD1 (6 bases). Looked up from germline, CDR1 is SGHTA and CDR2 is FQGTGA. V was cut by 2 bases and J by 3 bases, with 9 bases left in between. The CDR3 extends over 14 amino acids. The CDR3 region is CASSLQGLTDTQYF. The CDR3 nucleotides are TGTGCCAGCAGCTTACAGGGGTTGACAGATACGCAGTATTTT.

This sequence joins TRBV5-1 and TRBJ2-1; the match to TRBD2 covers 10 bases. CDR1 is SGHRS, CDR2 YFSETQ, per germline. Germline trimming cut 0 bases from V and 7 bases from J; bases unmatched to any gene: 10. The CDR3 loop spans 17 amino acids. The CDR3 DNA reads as TGCGCCAGCAGCTTGGCTACTAGCGGGACGCAGTTGAATGAGCAGTTCTTC. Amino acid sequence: CASSLATSGTQLNEQFF.

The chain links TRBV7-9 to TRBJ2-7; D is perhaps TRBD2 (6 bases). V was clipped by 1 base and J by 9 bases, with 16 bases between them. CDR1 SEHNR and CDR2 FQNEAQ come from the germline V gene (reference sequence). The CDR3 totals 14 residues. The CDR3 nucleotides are TGTGCCAGCAGCTTAGTACAGGCCGGGACTTCGCAGTACTTC. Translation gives CASSLVQAGTSQYF.

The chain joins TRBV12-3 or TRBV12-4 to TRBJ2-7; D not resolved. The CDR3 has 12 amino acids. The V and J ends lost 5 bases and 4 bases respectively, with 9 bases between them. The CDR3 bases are TGTGCCAGCAGTCGAGACTTATACGAGCAGTACTTC. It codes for CASSRDLYEQYF.

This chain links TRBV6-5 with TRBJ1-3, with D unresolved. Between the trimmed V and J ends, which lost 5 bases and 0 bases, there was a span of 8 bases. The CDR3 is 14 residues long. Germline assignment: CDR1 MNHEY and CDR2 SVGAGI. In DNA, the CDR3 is TGTGCCAGCAGTCGGACTGCCTCTGGAAACACCATATATTTT. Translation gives CASSRTASGNTIYF.

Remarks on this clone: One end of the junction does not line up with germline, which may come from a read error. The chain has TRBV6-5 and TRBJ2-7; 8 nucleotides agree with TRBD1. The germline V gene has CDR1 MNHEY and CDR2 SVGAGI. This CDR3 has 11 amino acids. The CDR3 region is CASSWQGALYF. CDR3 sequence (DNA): TGTGCCAGCAGTTGGCAGGGGGCTCTGTATTTC.

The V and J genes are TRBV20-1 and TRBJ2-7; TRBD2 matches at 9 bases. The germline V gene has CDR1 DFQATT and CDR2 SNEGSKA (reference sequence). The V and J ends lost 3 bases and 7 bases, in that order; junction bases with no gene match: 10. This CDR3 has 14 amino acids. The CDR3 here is CSASRSGSINEQYF. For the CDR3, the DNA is TGCAGTGCTAGTCGTAGCGGGAGTATTAATGAGCAGTACTTC.